A selection of T cell receptor beta chains follows, all from one sample in a study of CD8 T cells in ankylosing spondylitis. A single record per CDR3 protein comes from TCRdb applying MiXCR to the 5' RACE reads. The table has approximately 550,000 distinct CDR3 sequences, roughly 12% seen once; the top ten hold approximately 7%. The sample taken for sequencing was blood, either unsorted or a sorted T cell fraction (not recorded which). Receptor source: a male donor with ankylosing spondylitis. The CDR3 runs from the conserved cysteine through the conserved F or W.

v_call: TRBV28; j_call: TRBJ2-3; cdr3_aa: CASSFPLAGVADTQYF
v_call: TRBV27; j_call: TRBJ1-2; cdr3_aa: CASSLGGVRGYTF
v_call: TRBV5-1; j_call: TRBJ1-1; cdr3_aa: CASSWLGRDTEAFF
v_call: TRBV20-1; j_call: TRBJ2-3; cdr3_aa: CSVWASADTQYF
v_call: TRBV7-9; j_call: TRBJ1-2; cdr3_aa: CASSPGTGVSQESYTF
v_call: TRBV3-1; j_call: TRBJ2-2; cdr3_aa: CASSQGLTTGELFF
v_call: TRBV7-9; j_call: TRBJ1-4; cdr3_aa: CASSLDSTATNEKLFF
v_call: TRBV27; j_call: TRBJ1-1; cdr3_aa: CASSFSRGTEAFF
v_call: TRBV29-1; j_call: TRBJ2-1; cdr3_aa: CSVDPVAEQFF
v_call: TRBV3-1; j_call: TRBJ1-2; cdr3_aa: CASSHIQFYTF
v_call: TRBV6-5; j_call: TRBJ2-7; cdr3_aa: CASSSGLAGGSEQYF
v_call: TRBV20-1; j_call: TRBJ2-2; cdr3_aa: CSARVRAGNTGELFF
v_call: TRBV7-9; j_call: TRBJ1-4; cdr3_aa: CASSLYPRGGPEKLFF
v_call: TRBV25-1; j_call: TRBJ2-1; cdr3_aa: CASTRSSYNEQFF
v_call: TRBV30; j_call: TRBJ2-6; cdr3_aa: CAWSGGSGANVLTF
v_call: TRBV3-1; j_call: TRBJ1-2; cdr3_aa: CASSQSSRDTVEFFYGYTF
v_call: TRBV2; j_call: TRBJ2-3; cdr3_aa: CASSAGTGGNTDTQYF
v_call: TRBV11-2; j_call: TRBJ2-3; cdr3_aa: CASSPGIAGEGTDTQYF
v_call: TRBV6-2/TRBV6-3; j_call: TRBJ2-1; cdr3_aa: CASTSAAQRYNEQFF
v_call: TRBV7-9; j_call: TRBJ2-3; cdr3_aa: CASTLGDYSDTQYF
v_call: TRBV10-3; j_call: TRBJ2-1; cdr3_aa: CAISESNYFGAEQFF
v_call: TRBV5-1; j_call: TRBJ1-1; cdr3_aa: CASSIMTGGYTEAFF
v_call: TRBV7-7; j_call: TRBJ2-5; cdr3_aa: CASSQGQGDQYF
v_call: TRBV7-2; j_call: TRBJ2-2; cdr3_aa: CASSLGPSAYTGELFF
v_call: TRBV11-2; j_call: TRBJ1-6; cdr3_aa: CASSHPGDRDQYSYNSPLHF
v_call: TRBV11-2; j_call: TRBJ2-1; cdr3_aa: CASSLVVAAGNEQFF
v_call: TRBV30; j_call: TRBJ2-2; cdr3_aa: CAWSRLSTGELFF
v_call: TRBV5-1; j_call: TRBJ2-1; cdr3_aa: CASSSTLAGEQFF
v_call: TRBV10-3; j_call: TRBJ2-2; cdr3_aa: CAISETTSGHGTGELFF
v_call: TRBV24-1; j_call: TRBJ2-1; cdr3_aa: CATSGPTGAHEQFF
v_call: TRBV12-3/TRBV12-4; j_call: TRBJ1-1; cdr3_aa: CASTVGGSRTEAFF
v_call: TRBV7-7; j_call: TRBJ2-1; cdr3_aa: CASSSGGPGLGEQFF
v_call: TRBV19; j_call: TRBJ2-2; cdr3_aa: CASSIRVLNTGELFF
v_call: TRBV18; j_call: TRBJ2-1; cdr3_aa: CASSPDEGAYNEQFF
v_call: TRBV6-5; j_call: TRBJ1-1; cdr3_aa: CASSYSIKDRGTEAFF
v_call: TRBV5-1; j_call: TRBJ2-3; cdr3_aa: CASSPGLAGGRDTQYF
v_call: TRBV20-1; j_call: TRBJ1-1; cdr3_aa: CSARGLGREYTEAFF
v_call: TRBV5-1; j_call: TRBJ2-3; cdr3_aa: CASSLGTSGKAQYF
v_call: TRBV15; j_call: TRBJ2-1; cdr3_aa: CATSSGSRYEQFF
v_call: TRBV18; j_call: TRBJ2-2; cdr3_aa: CASSPPTGRNTGELFF
v_call: TRBV7-9; j_call: TRBJ2-1; cdr3_aa: CASGHPSSYNEQFF
v_call: TRBV5-1; j_call: TRBJ2-1; cdr3_aa: CASSLGLAGGIGEQFF
v_call: TRBV13; j_call: TRBJ2-7; cdr3_aa: CASSRSGTGISEQYF
v_call: TRBV5-1; j_call: TRBJ2-7; cdr3_aa: CASSSGTSRRGYEQYF
v_call: TRBV14; j_call: TRBJ2-1; cdr3_aa: CASSQVFRGEQFF
v_call: TRBV28; j_call: TRBJ2-1; cdr3_aa: CASSLWRTGGEQFF
v_call: TRBV10-3; j_call: TRBJ1-5; cdr3_aa: CAISENEGGGGQPQHF
v_call: TRBV29-1; j_call: TRBJ1-4; cdr3_aa: CSVSGGQPNEKLFF
v_call: TRBV5-6; j_call: TRBJ1-5; cdr3_aa: CASSRTGNEPQHF
v_call: TRBV11-3; j_call: TRBJ2-3; cdr3_aa: CASSLVRSLGGGTGNTDTQYF
v_call: TRBV29-1; j_call: TRBJ2-5; cdr3_aa: CSVESGGEETQYF
v_call: TRBV7-9; j_call: TRBJ2-7; cdr3_aa: CASSPPQTPRIYEQYF
v_call: TRBV7-9; j_call: TRBJ2-5; cdr3_aa: CASSYSGTKETQYF
v_call: TRBV5-1; j_call: TRBJ2-6; cdr3_aa: CASSLVGGRFSGANVLTF
v_call: TRBV7-2; j_call: TRBJ1-1; cdr3_aa: CASSLDPGNTEAFF
v_call: TRBV12-3/TRBV12-4; j_call: TRBJ2-1; cdr3_aa: CASKTGLAGGSEQFF
v_call: TRBV19; j_call: TRBJ1-5; cdr3_aa: CASRDRGNQPQHF
v_call: TRBV7-2; j_call: TRBJ2-5; cdr3_aa: CASSLGGMGGETQYF